The present TCR beta chain was sequenced within a study of cytomegalovirus exposure and HLA in healthy donors. On this clone: The antigen remains unidentified.

This CDR3 region has 14 residues. J lost 7 bases, V lost 6 bases, and 8 bases had no gene match. CDR1 MDHEN and CDR2 SYDVKM come from the germline V gene. PCR was performed using 60 Vbeta and 13 Jbeta primers. The assay was immunoSEQ multiplex PCR, and TCRdb's table has in-frame clones only and misses some. This sample carries 270,000 or so clones, about nine tenths of them seen once, and the ten largest clones take 3.5% to 4%. Study-wide results and limits: Later work showed greater clonal expansion in HLA-associated TCR beta chains than in equally common others. The analysis excluded some indistinguishable V segments, including TRBV6-2 and TRBV6-3.

The sample was PBMCs. This sequence joins TRBV28 and TRBJ2-5; TRBD2 agrees at 10 bases. This TCR came from a man aged 35 to 55 in good health and CMV-seropositive. CDR3 residues: CASRNGLADVTQYF. The CDR3 nucleotides read TGTGCCAGCAGAAACGGACTAGCGGACGTGACCCAGTACTTC.